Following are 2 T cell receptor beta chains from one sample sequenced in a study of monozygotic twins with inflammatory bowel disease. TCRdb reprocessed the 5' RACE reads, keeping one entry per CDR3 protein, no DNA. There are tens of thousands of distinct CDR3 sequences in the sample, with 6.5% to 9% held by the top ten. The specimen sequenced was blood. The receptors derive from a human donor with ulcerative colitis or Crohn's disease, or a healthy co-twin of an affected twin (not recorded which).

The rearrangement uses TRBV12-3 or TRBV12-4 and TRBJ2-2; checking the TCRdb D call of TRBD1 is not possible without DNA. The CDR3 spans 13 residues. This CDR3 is CAGLGGSTGELFF.

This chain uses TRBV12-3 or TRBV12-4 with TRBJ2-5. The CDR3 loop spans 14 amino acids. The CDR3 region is CASSFFGSQETQYF.